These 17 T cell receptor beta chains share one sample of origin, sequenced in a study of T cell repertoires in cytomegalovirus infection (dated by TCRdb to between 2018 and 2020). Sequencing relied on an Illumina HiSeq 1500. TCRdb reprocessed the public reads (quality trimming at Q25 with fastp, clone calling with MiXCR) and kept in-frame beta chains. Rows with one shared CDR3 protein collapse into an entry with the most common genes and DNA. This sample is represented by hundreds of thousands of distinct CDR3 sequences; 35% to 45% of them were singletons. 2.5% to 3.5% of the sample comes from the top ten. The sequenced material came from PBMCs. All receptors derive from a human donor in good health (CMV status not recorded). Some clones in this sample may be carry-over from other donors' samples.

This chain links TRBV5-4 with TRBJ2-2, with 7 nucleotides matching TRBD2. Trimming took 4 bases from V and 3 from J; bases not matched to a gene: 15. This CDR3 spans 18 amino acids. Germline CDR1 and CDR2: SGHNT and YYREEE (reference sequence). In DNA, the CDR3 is TGTGCCAGCAGCGGCGGCGCCCTGGGAGGGTTGGACACCGGGGAGCTGTTTTTT. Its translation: CASSGGALGGLDTGELFF.

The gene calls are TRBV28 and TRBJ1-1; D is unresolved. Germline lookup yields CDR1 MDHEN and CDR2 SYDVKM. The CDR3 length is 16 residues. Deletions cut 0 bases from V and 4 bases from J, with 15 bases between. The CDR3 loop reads CASSLWRKGGRTEAFF. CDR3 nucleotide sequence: TGTGCCAGCAGTTTATGGAGGAAGGGAGGGCGCACTGAAGCTTTCTTT.

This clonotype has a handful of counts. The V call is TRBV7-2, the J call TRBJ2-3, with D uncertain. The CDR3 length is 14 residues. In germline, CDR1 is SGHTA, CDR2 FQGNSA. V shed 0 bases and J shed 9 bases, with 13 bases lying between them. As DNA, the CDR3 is TGTGCCAGCAGCTTAGCGCGGCTCGTTGGGACGCAGTATTTT. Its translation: CASSLARLVGTQYF.

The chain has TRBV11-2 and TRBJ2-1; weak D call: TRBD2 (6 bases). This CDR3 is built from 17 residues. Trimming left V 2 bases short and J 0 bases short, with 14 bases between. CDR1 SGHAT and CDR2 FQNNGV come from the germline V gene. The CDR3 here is CASSLRAGPSSYNEQFF. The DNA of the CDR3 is TGTGCCAGCAGCTTAAGGGCGGGGCCAAGCTCCTACAATGAGCAGTTCTTC.

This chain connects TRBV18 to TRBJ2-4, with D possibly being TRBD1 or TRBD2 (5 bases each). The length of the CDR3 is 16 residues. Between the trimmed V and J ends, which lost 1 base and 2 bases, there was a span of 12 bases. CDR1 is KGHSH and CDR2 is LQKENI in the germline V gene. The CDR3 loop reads CASSPLGTGPKNIQYF. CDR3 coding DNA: TGTGCCAGCTCACCACTAGGGACGGGACCCAAAAACATTCAGTACTTC. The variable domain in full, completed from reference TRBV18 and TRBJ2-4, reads NAGVMQNPRHLVRRRGQEARLRCSPMKGHSHVYWYRQLPEEGLKFMVYLQKENIIDESGMPKERFSAEFPKEGPSILRIQQVVRGDSAAYFCASSPLGTGPKNIQYFGAGTRLSVL.

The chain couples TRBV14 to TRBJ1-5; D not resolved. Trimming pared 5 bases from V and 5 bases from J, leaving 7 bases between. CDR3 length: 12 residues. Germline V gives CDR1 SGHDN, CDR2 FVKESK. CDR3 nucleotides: TGTGCCAGCAGCATCCCCGATCAGCCCCAGCATTTT. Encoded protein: CASSIPDQPQHF.

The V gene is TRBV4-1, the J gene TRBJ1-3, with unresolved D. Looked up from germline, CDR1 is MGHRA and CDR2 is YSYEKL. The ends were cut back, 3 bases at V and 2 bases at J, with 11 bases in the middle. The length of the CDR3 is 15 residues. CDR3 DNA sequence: TGCGCCAGCAGCCACCGTGACACTGCTGGAAACACCATATATTTT. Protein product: CASSHRDTAGNTIYF.

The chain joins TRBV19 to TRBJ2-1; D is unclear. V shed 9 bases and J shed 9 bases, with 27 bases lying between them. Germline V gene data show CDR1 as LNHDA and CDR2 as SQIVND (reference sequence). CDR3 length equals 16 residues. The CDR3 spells CASEDGRRGTVGEQFF. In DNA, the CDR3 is TGTGCCAGCGAAGACGGGCGTAGAGGAACTGTTGGTGAGCAGTTCTTC.

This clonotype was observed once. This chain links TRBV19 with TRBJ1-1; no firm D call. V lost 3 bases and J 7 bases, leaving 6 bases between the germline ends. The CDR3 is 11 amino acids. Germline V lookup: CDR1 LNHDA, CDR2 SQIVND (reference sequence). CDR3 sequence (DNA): TGTGCCAGTAGTATTGTGGGTGAAGCTTTCTTT. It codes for CASSIVGEAFF.

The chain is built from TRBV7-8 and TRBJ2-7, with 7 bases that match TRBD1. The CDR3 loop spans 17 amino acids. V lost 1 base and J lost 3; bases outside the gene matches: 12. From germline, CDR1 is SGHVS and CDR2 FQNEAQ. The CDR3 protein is CASSLEGASYTRYEQYF. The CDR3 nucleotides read TGTGCCAGCAGCTTAGAGGGGGCATCATACACCCGCTACGAGCAGTACTTC.

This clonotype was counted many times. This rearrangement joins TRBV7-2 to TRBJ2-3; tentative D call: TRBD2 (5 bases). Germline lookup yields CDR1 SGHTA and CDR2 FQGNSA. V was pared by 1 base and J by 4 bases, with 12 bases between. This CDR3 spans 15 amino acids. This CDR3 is CASSLGGYRADTQYF. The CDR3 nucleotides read TGTGCCAGCAGCTTAGGAGGGTATAGGGCAGATACGCAGTATTTT. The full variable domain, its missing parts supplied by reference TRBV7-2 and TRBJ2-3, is GAGVSQSPSNKVTEKGKDVELRCDPISGHTALYWYRQSLGQGLEFLIYFQGNSAPDKSGLPSDRFSAERTGGSVSTLTIQRTQQEDSAVYLCASSLGGYRADTQYFGPGTRLTVL.

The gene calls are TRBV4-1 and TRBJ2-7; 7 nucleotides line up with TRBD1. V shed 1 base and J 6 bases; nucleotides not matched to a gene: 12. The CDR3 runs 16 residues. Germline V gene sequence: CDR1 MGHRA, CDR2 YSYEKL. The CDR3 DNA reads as TGCGCCAGCAGCCAAGCCAATGCACAGGGGCGCGGCGAGCAGTACTTC. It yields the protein CASSQANAQGRGEQYF.

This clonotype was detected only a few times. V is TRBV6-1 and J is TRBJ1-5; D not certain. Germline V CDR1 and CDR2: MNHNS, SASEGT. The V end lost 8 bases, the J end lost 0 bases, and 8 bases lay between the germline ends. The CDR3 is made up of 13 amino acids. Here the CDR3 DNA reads TGTGCCAGCGGATTCCTTAGCAATCAGCCCCAGCATTTT. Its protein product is CASGFLSNQPQHF.

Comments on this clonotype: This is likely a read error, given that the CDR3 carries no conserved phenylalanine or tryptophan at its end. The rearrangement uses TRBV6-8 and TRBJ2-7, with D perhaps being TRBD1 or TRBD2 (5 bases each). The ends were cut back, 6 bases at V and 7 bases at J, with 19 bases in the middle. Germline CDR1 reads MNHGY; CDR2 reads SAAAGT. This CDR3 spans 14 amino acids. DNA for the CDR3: TGTGCCAGCAGCAACTCAATAGCCTGGGGGGAGCAGTACTTA. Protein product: CASSNSIAWGEQYL.

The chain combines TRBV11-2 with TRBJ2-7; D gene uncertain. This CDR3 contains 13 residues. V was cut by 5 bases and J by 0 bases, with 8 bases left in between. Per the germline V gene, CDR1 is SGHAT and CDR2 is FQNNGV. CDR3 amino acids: CASSTVSSYEQYF. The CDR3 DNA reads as TGTGCCAGCAGCACGGTTAGCTCCTACGAGCAGTACTTC.

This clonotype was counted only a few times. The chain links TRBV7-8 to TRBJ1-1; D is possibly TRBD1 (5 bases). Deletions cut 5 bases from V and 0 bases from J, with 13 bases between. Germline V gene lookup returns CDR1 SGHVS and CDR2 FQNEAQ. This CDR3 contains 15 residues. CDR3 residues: CASSPLGTLNTEAFF. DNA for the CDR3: TGTGCCAGCAGCCCCCTAGGGACCCTGAACACTGAAGCTTTCTTT.

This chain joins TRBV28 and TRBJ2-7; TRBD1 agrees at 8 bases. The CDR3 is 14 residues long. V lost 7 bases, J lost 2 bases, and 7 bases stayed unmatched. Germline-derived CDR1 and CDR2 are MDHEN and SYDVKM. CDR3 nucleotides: TGTGCCAGCAACCCAGGGGGCAGGACCTACGAGCAGTACTTC. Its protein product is CASNPGGRTYEQYF. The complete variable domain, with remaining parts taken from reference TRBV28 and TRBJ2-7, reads DVKVTQSSRYLVKRTGEKVFLECVQDMDHENMFWYRQDPGLGLRLIYFSYDVKMKEKGDIPEGYSVSREKKERFSLILESASTNQTSMYLCASNPGGRTYEQYFGPGTRLTVT.